These T cell receptor beta chains were read from a single sample in a study of CD8+CD57+ T cells in acquired aplastic anemia. TCRdb called the reads again in MiXCR, with one record for every CDR3 protein. The sample contains some 200,000 distinct CDR3 sequences, roughly half of which appear only once. The specimen sequenced was sorted CD4+, CD8+, or CD8+CD57+ T cells (not recorded which) from PBMCs. The source is a human donor with aplastic anemia. Both conserved end residues are part of each CDR3. A D gene is named only where the DNA matches it firmly. Clone size is stated in some rows and not others, as once, few, many or a class when expanded.

v_gene	d_gene	len	abundance	j_gene	CDR3aa	CDR3nt
TRBV7-8	TRBD2	15	many	TRBJ2-1	CASFPAGGGYNEQFF	TGTGCCAGCTTCCCCGCGGGAGGGGGATACAATGAGCAGTTCTTC
TRBV5-4	TRBD2	18	.	TRBJ2-1	CASSLFISSGPYYNEQFF	TGTGCCAGCAGCTTGTTTATCTCTAGCGGGCCCTACTACAATGAGCAGTTCTTC
TRBV10-2	TRBD2	16	.	TRBJ2-5	CASNPGTSGRAETQYF	TGCGCCAGCAACCCCGGGACTAGCGGGAGGGCAGAGACCCAGTACTTC
TRBV6-1	.	18	few	TRBJ2-7	CASSPSGTTLAFSYEQYF	TGTGCCAGCAGTCCCTCCGGGACAACCTTAGCTTTTTCCTACGAGCAGTACTTC
TRBV5-4	TRBD2	18	few	TRBJ2-2	CASSWSPLAGGGTGELFF	TGTGCCAGCAGCTGGTCCCCACTAGCGGGAGGAGGTACCGGGGAGCTGTTTTTT
TRBV5-1	TRBD2	14	many	TRBJ2-1	CASSAGLAGDEQFF	TGCGCCAGCAGCGCGGGACTAGCGGGAGATGAGCAGTTCTTC
TRBV25-1	.	14	.	TRBJ1-2	CASSEPTQGYGYTF	TGTGCCAGCAGTGAACCCACCCAGGGCTATGGCTACACCTTC
TRBV14	.	12	.	TRBJ2-7	CASSQQVYEQYF	TGTGCCAGCAGCCAGCAGGTCTACGAGCAGTACTTC
TRBV29-1	.	10	.	TRBJ2-1	CSVGPGGQFF	TGCAGCGTTGGCCCCGGGGGGCAGTTCTTC
TRBV5-6	TRBD1	16	many	TRBJ2-2	CASSRDRARNTGELFF	TGTGCCAGCAGCCGGGACAGGGCAAGAAACACCGGGGAGCTGTTTTTT
TRBV12-3/TRBV12-4	.	15	many	TRBJ1-4	CASSFSVGSAEKLFF	TGTGCCAGCAGTTTTTCAGTGGGGTCGGCTGAAAAACTGTTTTTT
TRBV15	TRBD2	15	many	TRBJ2-7	CATSRELAGDYEQYF	TGTGCCACCAGCAGAGAACTAGCGGGAGACTACGAGCAGTACTTC
TRBV7-6	TRBD2	14	.	TRBJ2-7	CASAAGGSSYEQYF	TGTGCCAGCGCGGCGGGGGGGAGCTCCTACGAGCAGTACTTC
TRBV20-1	.	16	many	TRBJ2-3	CSARAWSGDSTDTQYF	TGCAGTGCTAGAGCTTGGTCGGGGGATAGCACAGATACGCAGTATTTT
TRBV24-1	.	14	.	TRBJ2-1	CATSDLLRGNEQFF	TGTGCCACCAGTGATTTGCTCAGGGGCAATGAGCAGTTCTTC
TRBV9	.	11	.	TRBJ1-4	CASSADEKLFF	TGTGCCAGCAGCGCAGATGAAAAACTGTTTTTT
TRBV2	TRBD2	14	.	TRBJ2-5	CASSRGGAQETQYF	TGTGCCAGCAGCCGCGGGGGGGCGCAGGAGACCCAGTACTTC
TRBV3-1	.	12	many	TRBJ2-7	CASSPDRYEQYF	TGTGCCAGCAGCCCGGATCGTTACGAGCAGTACTTC
TRBV12-3/TRBV12-4	TRBD2	19	.	TRBJ2-1	CASRPRRAVSGGASNEQFF	TGTGCCAGCAGGCCCCGACGTGCCGTTAGCGGGGGGGCGAGCAATGAGCAGTTCTTC
TRBV5-8	TRBD2	17	many	TRBJ2-5	CASSAGLAGALSETQYF	TGTGCCAGCAGCGCCGGACTAGCGGGGGCCCTGTCGGAGACCCAGTACTTC
TRBV10-3	.	14	.	TRBJ2-3	CAISARQVGDTQYF	TGTGCCATCAGTGCAAGACAGGTGGGGGATACGCAGTATTTT
TRBV20-1	.	19	.	TRBJ1-3	CSARDPPPQETDSGNTICF	TGCAGTGCTAGAGATCCACCCCCTCAAGAGACGGACTCTGGAAACACCATATGTTTT
TRBV12-3/TRBV12-4	.	14	many	TRBJ1-3	CASSLLAGGNTIYF	TGTGCCAGCAGTTTGCTTGCCGGTGGAAACACCATATATTTT
TRBV7-6	.	12	.	TRBJ2-7	CASSAYSYEQYF	TGTGCCAGCAGCGCGTACTCCTACGAGCAGTACTTC
TRBV11-2	TRBD1	16	.	TRBJ2-7	CASSLPGTGTGDEQYF	TGTGCCAGCAGCTTACCCGGGACAGGGACAGGGGACGAGCAGTACTTC
TRBV4-2	.	16	many	TRBJ1-5	CASSHGGGAGNQPQHF	TGTGCCAGCAGCCACGGGGGGGGCGCGGGCAATCAGCCCCAGCATTTT
TRBV19	.	15	many	TRBJ2-3	CASKPYRSITDTQYF	TGTGCCAGTAAGCCCTATAGAAGCATAACAGATACGCAGTATTTT
TRBV6-2/TRBV6-3	TRBD1	13	many	TRBJ2-7	CASSLDRAYEQYF	TGTGCCAGCAGTCTCGACAGGGCCTACGAGCAGTACTTC
TRBV6-1	.	12	.	TRBJ1-1	CASSPVRVGAFF	TGTGCCAGCAGTCCCGTCAGGGTTGGGGCTTTCTTT
TRBV24-1	.	14	.	TRBJ2-1	CATSDHGLDNEQFF	TGTGCCACCAGTGACCACGGACTTGATAATGAGCAGTTCTTC
TRBV7-6	.	15	many	TRBJ2-7	CASSLGSGVTYEQYF	TGTGCCAGCAGCTTAGGGTCAGGGGTAACCTACGAGCAGTACTTC
TRBV29-1	.	13	few	TRBJ1-1	CSSFGGVGTEAFF	TGCAGCTCATTCGGGGGTGTTGGCACTGAAGCTTTCTTT
TRBV20-1	TRBD1	15	.	TRBJ1-2	CSAKRPGQGPYGYTF	TGCAGTGCTAAAAGGCCTGGACAGGGTCCCTATGGCTACACCTTC
TRBV12-3/TRBV12-4	.	15	many	TRBJ2-3	CASTLRYPRTDTQYF	TGTGCCAGCACCCTTAGGTACCCACGCACAGATACGCAGTATTTT
TRBV9	TRBD2	14	.	TRBJ2-5	CASSRSGGRGTQYF	TGTGCCAGCAGCCGTAGCGGGGGACGTGGGACCCAGTACTTC
TRBV20-1	TRBD2	16	.	TRBJ2-3	CSAIHPSGRGADTQYF	TGCAGTGCTATCCACCCTAGCGGGAGAGGGGCAGATACGCAGTATTTT
TRBV24-1	.	12	.	TRBJ1-1	CATSDFSGSAFF	TGTGCCACCAGTGATTTCTCAGGGTCCGCTTTCTTT
TRBV5-1	.	15	many	TRBJ2-7	CASRSEWGISYEQYF	TGCGCCAGCAGATCCGAGTGGGGTATCTCCTACGAGCAGTACTTC
TRBV5-5	.	13	many	TRBJ1-1	CASSSSSRSGAFF	TGTGCCAGCAGCTCATCGTCCCGGTCGGGGGCTTTCTTT
TRBV7-2	.	14	many	TRBJ1-2	CASSSSNRGYGYTF	TGTGCCAGCAGCTCCTCAAACCGCGGCTATGGCTACACCTTC
TRBV7-2	TRBD1	15	many	TRBJ2-7	CASSRYRGHRYEQYF	TGTGCCAGCAGCCGTTACAGGGGTCATCGCTACGAGCAGTACTTC
TRBV2	.	14	many	TRBJ2-2	CASRSVVNTGELFF	TGTGCCAGCAGGTCGGTTGTAAACACCGGGGAGCTGTTTTTT
TRBV19	TRBD2	15	many	TRBJ2-7	CASSIDGAGDYEQYF	TGTGCCAGTAGTATAGACGGAGCGGGGGACTACGAGCAGTACTTC
TRBV2	.	15	.	TRBJ2-7	CASGLERGYSYEQYF	TGTGCCAGCGGGCTAGAAAGGGGCTATTCCTACGAGCAGTACTTC
TRBV19	TRBD2	15	.	TRBJ2-7	CASSTYLAGGPEQYF	TGTGCCAGTAGTACTTACCTAGCGGGAGGACCCGAGCAGTACTTC
TRBV15	TRBD1	16	.	TRBJ2-7	CATSRGPGQREYDQYF	TGTGCCACCAGCAGAGGTCCGGGACAGAGGGAATACGATCAGTACTTC
TRBV6-5	TRBD1	15	few	TRBJ2-1	CASSLRDRVYNEQFF	TGTGCCAGCAGTTTGAGGGACAGGGTCTACAATGAGCAGTTCTTC
TRBV11-1	TRBD2	15	few	TRBJ2-1	CASSLAGGGYNEQFF	TGTGCCAGCAGCTTAGCCGGCGGGGGCTACAATGAGCAGTTCTTC
TRBV4-3	.	16	many	TRBJ2-7	CASSHAGTPYWYEQYF	TGCGCCAGCAGCCATGCCGGGACCCCATACTGGTACGAGCAGTACTTC
TRBV20-1	.	12	many	TRBJ1-2	CSAGGEFYGYTF	TGCAGTGCGGGGGGCGAATTCTATGGCTACACCTTC
TRBV11-3	.	15	few	TRBJ1-3	CASSSDGQFGNTIYF	TGTGCCAGCAGCTCGGACGGACAATTCGGAAACACCATATATTTT
TRBV7-3	.	13	many	TRBJ1-2	CASSSPDSYGYTF	TGTGCCAGCAGCTCCCCCGACAGCTATGGCTACACCTTC
TRBV20-1	.	15	many	TRBJ1-2	CSARDRSGNNYGYTF	TGCAGTGCTAGAGATAGGAGCGGGAACAACTATGGCTACACCTTC
TRBV7-9	TRBD1	14	.	TRBJ1-2	CASSTSGQGGGYTF	TGTGCCAGCAGCACCTCGGGACAGGGTGGCGGCTACACCTTC